This TCR beta chain was observed in a study of T cells in Graves' hyperthyroidism and ophthalmopathy. RNA transcripts yielded amplified TCR beta CDR3 regions. HTBI primers drove first-round RT-PCR of the TCR CDR3. TCRdb reprocessed the multiplex PCR reads with MiXCR, giving one entry per CDR3 protein. In the table there are some 400,000 distinct CDR3 sequences, roughly 14% of which are singletons. A lack of ophthalmopathy progression within 18 months defined stable Graves' hyperthyroidism. Recently diagnosed hyperthyroidism of less than 2 months' duration affected patients aged 18 to 65. The diagnostic basis comprised clinical symptoms, serum thyroxine and TRAb, thyroid ultrasound and orbital computed tomography. PBMCs stemmed from 10 ml fresh peripheral blood. There are 16 residues in the CDR3. Trimming cost V 5 bases and J 4 bases, with 15 bases left between them. CDR1 is SEHNR, CDR2 FQNEAQ, per germline (reference sequence).

The sequenced material came from blood. This clonotype was obtained from a woman aged 55 to 70 with Graves' hyperthyroidism. This chain connects TRBV7-9 to TRBJ2-6; D may be TRBD1 (5 bases). CDR3 region: CASSTDQGAGANVLTF. CDR3 DNA: TGTGCCAGCAGCACGGACCAGGGCGCAGGGGCCAACGTCCTGACTTTC.